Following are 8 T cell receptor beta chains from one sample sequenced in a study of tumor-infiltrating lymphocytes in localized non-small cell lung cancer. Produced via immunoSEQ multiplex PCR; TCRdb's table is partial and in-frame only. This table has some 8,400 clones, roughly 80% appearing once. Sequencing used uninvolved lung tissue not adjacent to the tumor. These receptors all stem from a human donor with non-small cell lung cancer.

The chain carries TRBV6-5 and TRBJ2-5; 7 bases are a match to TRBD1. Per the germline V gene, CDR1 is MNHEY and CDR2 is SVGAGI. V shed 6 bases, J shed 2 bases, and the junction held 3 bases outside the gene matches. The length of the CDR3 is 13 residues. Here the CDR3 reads CASSLGQQETQYF. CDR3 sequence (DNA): TGTGCCAGCAGCCTGGGACAGCAAGAGACCCAGTACTTC.

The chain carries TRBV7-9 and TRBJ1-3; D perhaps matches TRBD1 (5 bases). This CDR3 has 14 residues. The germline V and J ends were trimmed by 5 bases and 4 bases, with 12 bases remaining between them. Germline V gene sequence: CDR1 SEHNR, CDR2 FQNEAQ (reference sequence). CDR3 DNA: TGTGCCAGCAGCGCGAGCAGGGCCGGAAACACCATATATTTT. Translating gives CASSASRAGNTIYF.

The CDR3 DNA reads as TGTGCCAGCAGTTTGGAGCAAGAGACCCAGTACTTC. This translates into CASSLEQETQYF. The rearrangement joins TRBV11-2 to TRBJ2-5; no reliable D call. CDR3 length: 12 amino acids. CDR1 and CDR2 (germline): SGHAT, FQNNGV. V lost 6 bases, J lost 2 bases, and 7 bases lay in between.

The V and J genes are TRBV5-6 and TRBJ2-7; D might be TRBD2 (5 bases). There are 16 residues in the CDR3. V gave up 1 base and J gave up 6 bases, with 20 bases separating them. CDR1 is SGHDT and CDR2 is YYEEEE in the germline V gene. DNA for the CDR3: TGTGCCAGCAGCTTGACCGGGATTGATCGGGCGCGCGAGCAGTACTTC. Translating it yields CASSLTGIDRAREQYF.

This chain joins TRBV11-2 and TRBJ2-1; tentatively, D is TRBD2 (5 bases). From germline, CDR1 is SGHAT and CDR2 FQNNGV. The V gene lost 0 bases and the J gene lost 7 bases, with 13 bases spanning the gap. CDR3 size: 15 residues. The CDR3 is CASSLDPRPGNEQFF. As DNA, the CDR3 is TGTGCCAGCAGCTTAGACCCGAGACCGGGGAATGAGCAGTTCTTC.

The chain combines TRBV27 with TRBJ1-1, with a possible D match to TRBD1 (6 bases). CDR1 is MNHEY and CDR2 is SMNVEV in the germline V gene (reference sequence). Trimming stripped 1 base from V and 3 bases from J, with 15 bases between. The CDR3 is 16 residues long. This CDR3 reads CASSLFAGGADTEAFF. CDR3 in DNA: TGTGCCAGCAGTTTATTTGCGGGGGGCGCCGACACTGAAGCTTTCTTT.

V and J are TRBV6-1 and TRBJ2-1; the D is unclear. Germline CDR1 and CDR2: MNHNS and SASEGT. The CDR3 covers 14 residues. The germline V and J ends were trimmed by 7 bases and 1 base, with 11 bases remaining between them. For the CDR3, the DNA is TGTGCCAGCAAAGATACGGTTTCCTACAATGAGCAGTTCTTC. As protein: CASKDTVSYNEQFF.

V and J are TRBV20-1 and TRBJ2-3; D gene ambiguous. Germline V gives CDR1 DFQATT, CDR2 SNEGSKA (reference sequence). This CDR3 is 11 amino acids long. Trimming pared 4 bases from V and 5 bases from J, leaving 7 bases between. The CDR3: CSATSRDTQYF. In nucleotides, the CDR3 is TGCAGTGCTACTAGTAGAGATACGCAGTATTTT.